The entry below describes one T cell receptor (beta chain). Germline V CDR1 and CDR2: MDHEN, SYDVKM. The CDR3 spans 12 residues. Trimming stripped 5 bases from V and 8 bases from J, with 12 bases between. Spiking each PCR with synthetic TCR analog templates was performed. The table came from immunoSEQ multiplex PCR; TCRdb's copy has only in-frame clones and leaves some out. The top ten hold approximately 16% of the sample, which has around 41,000 clones, about 83% seen once. This record belongs to a study of PD-L1 blockade in urothelial cancer. Study information: Before enrollment, 0 to 3 chemotherapy regimens had been given to patients. It was at 3 weeks (second dose) and 6 weeks after treatment start that blood was analyzed. A median blood sample held 141,255 T cells and 75,000 to 85,000 unique TCRs.

Indicated time point: peripheral blood 6 weeks after treatment start. The starting material was PBMCs, obtained around atezolizumab (anti-PD-L1) treatment. This TCR was sampled from a man in his sixties with urothelial cancer. This chain uses TRBV28 with TRBJ1-2; D gene uncertain. The CDR3 is CASSLGRGGYTF. Here the CDR3 DNA reads TGTGCCAGCAGTCTAGGTCGCGGGGGCTACACCTTC.